This entry features one T cell receptor (beta chain) sequence. Compared with germline, one end of the junction differs, possibly owing to a read error. The data were obtained in a study of blood T cell repertoires in COVID-19. The method was immunoSEQ multiplex PCR; TCRdb's version includes in-frame clones alone and lacks a portion of them. The profile shows approximately 130,000 clones, 69% of them singletons. The CDR3 is made up of 15 amino acids. Germline V lookup: CDR1 MGHRA, CDR2 YSYEKL. This sequence originates from a woman in her 70s with acute or convalescent COVID-19. The chain couples TRBV4-1 to TRBJ1-4; D is unclear. Sequences were obtained from peripheral blood. The CDR3 nucleotides read TGCGCCAGCAGCCAAGAATTGGTAGCTAATCAAAAACTGTTTTTT. Its protein is CASSQELVANQKLFF.